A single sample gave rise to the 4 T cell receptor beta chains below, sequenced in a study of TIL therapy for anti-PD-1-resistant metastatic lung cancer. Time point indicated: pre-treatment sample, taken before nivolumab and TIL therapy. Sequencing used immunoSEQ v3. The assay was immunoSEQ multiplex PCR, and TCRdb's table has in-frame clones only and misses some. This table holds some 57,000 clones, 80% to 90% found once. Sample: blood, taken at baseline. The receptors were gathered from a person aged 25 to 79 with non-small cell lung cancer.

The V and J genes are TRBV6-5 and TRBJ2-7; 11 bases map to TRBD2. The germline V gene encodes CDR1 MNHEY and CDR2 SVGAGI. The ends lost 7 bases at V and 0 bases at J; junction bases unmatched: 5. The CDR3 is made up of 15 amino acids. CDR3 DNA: TGTGCCAGCACTTCCGGGACTAGCGGCTCCTACGAGCAGTACTTC. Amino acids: CASTSGTSGSYEQYF.

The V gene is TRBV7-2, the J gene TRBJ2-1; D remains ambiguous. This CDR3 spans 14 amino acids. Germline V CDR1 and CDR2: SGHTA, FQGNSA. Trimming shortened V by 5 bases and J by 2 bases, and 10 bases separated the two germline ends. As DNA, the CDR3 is TGTGCCAGCAGCCTGATTACCCCCTACAATGAGCAGTTCTTC. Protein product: CASSLITPYNEQFF.

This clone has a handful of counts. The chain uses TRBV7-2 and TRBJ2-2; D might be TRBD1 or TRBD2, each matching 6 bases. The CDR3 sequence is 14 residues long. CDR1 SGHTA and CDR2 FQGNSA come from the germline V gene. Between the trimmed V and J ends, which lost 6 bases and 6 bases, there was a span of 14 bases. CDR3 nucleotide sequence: TGTGCCAGCAGTCAAATGGGGGGCTCCGGGGAGCTGTTTTTT. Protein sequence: CASSQMGGSGELFF.

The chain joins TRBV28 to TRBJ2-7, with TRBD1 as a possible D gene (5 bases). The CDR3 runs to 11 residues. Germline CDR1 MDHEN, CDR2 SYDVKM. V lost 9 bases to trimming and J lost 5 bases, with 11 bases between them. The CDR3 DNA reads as TGTGCCAGAAAAGGGGCCGACGAGCAGTACTTC. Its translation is CARKGADEQYF.